The 29 T cell receptor beta chains reported below all come from one sample, sequenced in a study of technical replicates of blood from a handful of donors. Sequencing was performed with immunoSEQ multiplex PCR; in TCRdb, only in-frame clones are kept and a portion is missing. The repertoire holds under 100,000 clones, about 97% seen once, with approximately 0.32% in the top ten. The source material was T cells isolated from PBMCs. The receptors derive from a human donor in good health.

The V gene is TRBV25-1, the J gene TRBJ2-7; 7 bases align to TRBD1. This CDR3 is 13 amino acids long. J gave up 1 base and V 8 bases, and 5 bases lay outside the gene matches. Per the germline V gene, CDR1 is MGHDK and CDR2 is SYGVNS. CDR3 sequence (DNA): TGTGCCAGCGTTGGGGACAGTTCCTACGAGCAGTACTTC. This encodes CASVGDSSYEQYF.

The chain links TRBV28 to TRBJ2-1; 10 bases are shared with TRBD2. J was trimmed by 1 base and V by 5 bases; bases with no gene match: 2. Germline V gene data show CDR1 as MDHEN and CDR2 as SYDVKM. The CDR3 runs 15 residues. The CDR3 region is CASSKAGGSYNEQFF. The CDR3 DNA reads as TGTGCCAGCAGTAAAGCGGGAGGGTCCTACAATGAGCAGTTCTTC. Drawing the rest from reference TRBV28 and TRBJ2-1, the complete variable domain is DVKVTQSSRYLVKRTGEKVFLECVQDMDHENMFWYRQDPGLGLRLIYFSYDVKMKEKGDIPEGYSVSREKKERFSLILESASTNQTSMYLCASSKAGGSYNEQFFGPGTRLTVL.

The chain employs TRBV7-3 and TRBJ2-5, with a weak D call TRBD2 (6 bases). Deletions cut 0 bases from V and 2 bases from J, with 10 bases between. This CDR3 has 15 amino acids. The germline gives CDR1 SGHTA, CDR2 FQGTGA. This CDR3 is CASSLTSGRQETQYF. The CDR3 DNA is TGTGCCAGCAGCTTAACAAGTGGGAGGCAAGAGACCCAGTACTTC.

This rearrangement joins TRBV7-6 to TRBJ2-7; 8 positions agree with TRBD2. The V gene's germline CDR1 is SGHVS and CDR2 FNYEAQ. V dropped 5 bases and J dropped 2; count of bases not matched to a gene: 8. The CDR3 consists of 15 residues. The CDR3 coding sequence is TGTGCCAGCAGCCCAGGAACTAGCGGTGCCTACGAGCAGTACTTC. Protein: CASSPGTSGAYEQYF.

The chain links TRBV5-5 to TRBJ2-7, with 7 bases identical to TRBD2. The CDR3 totals 13 residues. Unmatched junction bases numbered 4, after V lost 0 bases and J lost 7 bases. Germline CDR1 SGHKS, CDR2 YYEKEE (reference sequence). The CDR3 coding sequence is TGTGCCAGCAGCTTGGGCCTCGGGGGGGAGCAGTACTTC. Its protein is CASSLGLGGEQYF.

The sample holds a few counts of this clone. DNA of the CDR3: TGCGCCAGCAGCTTGGAGGGCAGGGTAATAAGCTACACCTTC. This codes for CASSLEGRVISYTF. The V and J genes are TRBV5-1 and TRBJ1-2; D is possibly TRBD1 (5 bases). Germline V lookup: CDR1 SGHRS, CDR2 YFSETQ. This CDR3 is built from 14 residues. Trimming removed 0 bases from V and 9 bases from J, with 15 bases in between. The full variable domain, its missing parts supplied by reference TRBV5-1 and TRBJ1-2, is KAGVTQTPRYLIKTRGQQVTLSCSPISGHRSVSWYQQTPGQGLQFLFEYFSETQRNKGNFPGRFSGRQFSNSRSEMNVSTLELGDSALYLCASSLEGRVISYTFGSGTRLTVV.

The chain is built from TRBV19 and TRBJ1-1; the D is unclear. Germline CDR1 reads LNHDA; CDR2 reads SQIVND (reference sequence). CDR3 length: 16 residues. The V and J ends lost 4 bases and 1 base respectively, with 16 bases between them. CDR3 DNA: TGTGCCAGTAGTACCAGAAAACAGCTCCCGAACACTGAAGCTTTCTTT. Translation: CASSTRKQLPNTEAFF. Based on the CDR3 plus reference TRBV19 and TRBJ1-1, the full variable domain is DGGITQSPKYLFRKEGQNVTLSCEQNLNHDAMYWYRQDPGQGLRLIYYSQIVNDFQKGDIAEGYSVSREKKESFPLTVTSAQKNPTAFYLCASSTRKQLPNTEAFFGQGTRLTVV.

The chain carries TRBV14 and TRBJ2-5; 7 positions match TRBD1. The CDR3 is 13 residues long. CDR1 is SGHDN, CDR2 FVKESK, per germline. The ends lost 5 bases at V and 7 bases at J; junction bases unmatched: 7. CDR3 protein: CASSSTGSGTQYF. DNA for the CDR3: TGTGCCAGCAGCTCGACAGGGAGCGGGACCCAGTACTTC.

V and J are TRBV30 and TRBJ2-2; perhaps TRBD2 as D (5 bases). From germline, CDR1 is GTSNPN and CDR2 SVGIG (reference sequence). V was cut by 4 bases and J by 0 bases, with 6 bases left in between. The CDR3 loop spans 13 amino acids. The CDR3 sequence is CAWTGANTGELFF. CDR3 in DNA: TGTGCCTGGACCGGGGCGAACACCGGGGAGCTGTTTTTT. The complete variable domain, with remaining parts taken from reference TRBV30 and TRBJ2-2, reads SQTIHQWPATLVQPVGSPLSLECTVEGTSNPNLYWYRQAAGRGLQLLFYSVGIGQISSEVPQNLSASRPQDRQFILSSKKLLLSDSGFYLCAWTGANTGELFFGEGSRLTVL.

The chain carries TRBV6-4 and TRBJ2-2; possible D gene TRBD2, 5 bases. CDR1 is MRHNA, CDR2 SNTAGT, per germline. The CDR3 has 14 amino acids. Trimming shortened V by 2 bases and J by 5 bases, and 9 bases separated the two germline ends. The CDR3 region is CASSDEGKTGELFF. The CDR3 DNA reads TGTGCCAGCAGTGACGAGGGAAAGACCGGGGAGCTGTTTTTT.

This sequence joins TRBV9 and TRBJ2-7; no firm D call. This CDR3 is built from 14 residues. The germline V gene has CDR1 SGDLS and CDR2 YYNGEE. Trimming took 0 bases from V and 0 from J, leaving 7 bases between them. CDR3 bases: TGTGCCAGCAGCGTAGCGTCTAGCTCCTACGAGCAGTACTTC. Translating it yields CASSVASSSYEQYF.

CDR3 nucleotides: TGTGCCAGCAGTGAATCGGATACGCAGTATTTT. The encoded protein is CASSESDTQYF. The rearrangement links TRBV2 to TRBJ2-3; no firm D call. In germline, CDR1 is SNHLY, CDR2 FYNNEI. Trimming stripped 2 bases from V and 6 bases from J, with 3 bases between. This CDR3 is 11 amino acids long.

The chain links TRBV28 to TRBJ1-2, with 7 bases that match TRBD1. The V gene's germline CDR1 is MDHEN and CDR2 SYDVKM. This CDR3 contains 16 residues. V shed 6 bases and J 4 bases; nucleotides not matched to a gene: 14. The CDR3 reads CASRTLTGAASYGYTF. CDR3 DNA sequence: TGTGCCAGCAGAACCCTCACAGGGGCCGCCAGCTATGGCTACACCTTC.

The gene calls are TRBV4-1 and TRBJ2-7; possibly TRBD1 for D (6 bases). This CDR3 comprises 15 residues. Trimming left V 1 base short and J 3 bases short, with 13 bases between. Germline lookup yields CDR1 MGHRA and CDR2 YSYEKL. The CDR3 spells CASSQVGGSNYEQYF. CDR3 bases: TGCGCCAGCAGCCAAGTTGGGGGCAGTAACTACGAGCAGTACTTC.

The chain employs TRBV5-6 and TRBJ1-5; perhaps TRBD1 as D (5 bases). Per the germline V gene, CDR1 is SGHDT and CDR2 is YYEEEE. The CDR3 consists of 14 residues. The V end was cut by 3 bases, the J end by 7 bases, with 14 bases between. The CDR3 nucleotides are TGTGCCAGCAGCTCCCGACCTGGGGGGCAGCCCCAGCATTTT. Its translation: CASSSRPGGQPQHF.

This clone occurred once. The chain recombines TRBV7-5 with TRBJ2-2; the listed D gene, TRBD2, was not tested against the DNA. TRBV7-5 is deemed a pseudogene. The CDR3 sequence is 14 residues long. The CDR3 is CARREAGRRGELFF. In DNA form, the CDR3 reads TGTGCCAGGAGGGAAGCAGGGAGGAGGGGGGAGCTGTTTTTT.

This chain connects TRBV4-3 to TRBJ2-7; D is perhaps TRBD2 (5 bases). This CDR3 comprises 17 residues. V was trimmed by 0 bases and J by 5 bases, leaving 20 bases between them. Per germline, CDR1 LGHNA and CDR2 YSLEER. CDR3 DNA: TGCGCCAGCAGCCAAGATCTGGCGGGCGGTGAGCTCAACGAGCAGTACTTC. Protein sequence: CASSQDLAGGELNEQYF.

The V and J genes are TRBV11-3 and TRBJ2-2; 7 bases map to TRBD2. The CDR3 is 16 residues long. The junction had 8 bases not matched to a gene; V was cut back by 2 bases and J by 5 bases. Germline V gene sequence: CDR1 SGHNT, CDR2 YENEEA. The CDR3 here is CASSLYGGSQTGELFF. CDR3 coding DNA: TGTGCCAGCAGCTTATATGGCGGGAGTCAGACCGGGGAGCTGTTTTTT.

The chain combines TRBV29-1 with TRBJ2-2; 10 nucleotides align to TRBD2. The CDR3 length is 17 residues. With V trimmed by 2 bases and J by 5 bases, 11 bases remained unmatched. The germline gives CDR1 SQVTM, CDR2 ANQGSEA. The CDR3 protein is CSVELRASGSPTGELFF. The CDR3 DNA follows: TGCAGCGTTGAACTAAGGGCTAGCGGGAGCCCGACCGGGGAGCTGTTTTTT.

This clone was observed once. This chain connects TRBV4-1 to TRBJ2-2, with D maybe TRBD1 (6 bases). The length of the CDR3 is 15 residues. CDR1 is MGHRA and CDR2 is YSYEKL in the germline V gene. Trimming left V 5 bases short and J 6 bases short, with 16 bases between. The CDR3 DNA follows: TGCGCCAGCAGCACCCGAACACAGGGCCCCGGGGAGCTGTTTTTT. Protein product: CASSTRTQGPGELFF.

The chain links TRBV19 to TRBJ2-4, with TRBD2 as a possible D gene (7 bases). CDR3 length equals 16 residues. Germline V lookup: CDR1 LNHDA, CDR2 SQIVND (reference sequence). The V end lost 4 bases, the J end lost 2 bases, and 15 bases lay between the germline ends. The CDR3 DNA reads as TGTGCCAGTAGTAAAGGGGGGGAAACGACCAAAAACATTCAGTACTTC. Protein product: CASSKGGETTKNIQYF.

This CDR3 is CSVTTGTEAFF. The CDR3 bases are TGCAGCGTGACGACAGGGACGGAAGCTTTCTTT. This chain joins TRBV29-1 and TRBJ1-1; the match to TRBD1 covers 7 bases. Per germline, CDR1 SQVTM and CDR2 ANQGSEA. Unmatched junction bases numbered 6, after V lost 6 bases and J lost 8 bases. This CDR3 has 11 residues.

This chain links TRBV7-9 with TRBJ2-7; 8 bases fit TRBD2. The CDR3 sequence is 14 residues long. With 5 bases clipped from V and 0 bases from J, the junction kept 3 bases outside the gene matches. Germline V gene data show CDR1 as SEHNR and CDR2 as FQNEAQ (reference sequence). CDR3 in DNA: TGTGCCAGCAGCGCGGGAGGAGGCTCCTACGAGCAGTACTTC. This sequence encodes CASSAGGGSYEQYF.

This chain joins TRBV2 and TRBJ1-1; 8 bases are a match to TRBD1. Germline-derived CDR1 and CDR2 are SNHLY and FYNNEI. The CDR3 covers 15 residues. J was trimmed by 1 base and V by 5 bases; bases with no gene match: 6. The CDR3 spells CASSSAGGRNTEAFF. CDR3 in DNA: TGTGCCAGCAGTTCGGCAGGGGGCCGGAACACTGAAGCTTTCTTT. The full variable domain, its missing parts supplied by reference TRBV2 and TRBJ1-1, is EPEVTQTPSHQVTQMGQEVILRCVPISNHLYFYWYRQILGQKVEFLVSFYNNEISEKSEIFDDQFSVERPDGSNFTLKIRSTKLEDSAMYFCASSSAGGRNTEAFFGQGTRLTVV.

As concerns this clone: Compared with germline, one end of the junction differs, possibly owing to a read error. The rearrangement links TRBV6-5 to TRBJ2-7; D gene uncertain. The V gene's germline CDR1 is MNHEY and CDR2 SVGAGI. The CDR3 covers 13 residues. The CDR3 loop is CASRYTGSYEQYF. For the CDR3, the DNA is TGTGCCAGCCGTTACACCGGCTCCTACGAGCAGTACTTC.

This chain links TRBV9 with TRBJ2-7; 8 positions match TRBD2. J gave up 3 bases and V 4 bases, and 3 bases lay outside the gene matches. Germline V gene lookup returns CDR1 SGDLS and CDR2 YYNGEE. This CDR3 has 13 residues. The CDR3 loop is CASSPRGGYEQYF. CDR3 sequence (DNA): TGTGCCAGCAGCCCCCGGGGGGGCTACGAGCAGTACTTC.

The CDR3 protein is CARSLGPGIVVVGPKNIQYF. The CDR3 DNA follows: TGTGCCAGAAGCTTAGGGCCGGGGATCGTGGTCGTAGGCCCCAAAAACATTCAGTACTTC. The genes are TRBV7-5 and TRBJ2-4; TRBD2, as called in the table, went unchecked against the DNA. TRBV7-5 is marked as a pseudogene. The CDR3 has 20 amino acids.

This sequence joins TRBV30 and TRBJ1-2, with D possibly being TRBD1 (5 bases). V was shortened by 0 bases and J by 5 bases, with 7 bases between the two germline ends. The CDR3 length is 12 residues. Looked up from germline, CDR1 is GTSNPN and CDR2 is SVGIG (reference sequence). As DNA, the CDR3 is TGTGCCTGGAGTGTATCAGGGTATGGCTACACCTTC. It yields the protein CAWSVSGYGYTF.

This sequence joins TRBV7-9 and TRBJ2-1, with D perhaps TRBD2 (6 bases). The CDR3 loop spans 16 amino acids. V was trimmed by 4 bases and J by 7 bases, leaving 20 bases between them. Looked up from germline, CDR1 is SEHNR and CDR2 is FQNEAQ (reference sequence). The CDR3 loop is CASSSKRAAGLNEQFF. As DNA, the CDR3 is TGTGCCAGCAGCTCTAAGCGGGCGGCAGGGTTAAATGAGCAGTTCTTC.